The 26 T cell receptor beta chains below all came from one sample that was sequenced in a study. TCRdb analysed the 5' RACE reads with MiXCR anew, one entry per CDR3 protein. Counted here are about 62,000 distinct CDR3 sequences, more than 25% occurring once; the ten biggest clones make up roughly 2.5%. Sequencing was carried out using tumor-infiltrating naive CD4+ T cells sorted from the breast tumor. Subset here: naive CD4+ T cells, CD4+CD45RA+CD25-. The receptor source for this set is a female donor with breast cancer.

This clonotype occurred many times. The chain couples TRBV20-1 to TRBJ1-2, with TRBD1 matching 7 bases. Germline V lookup: CDR1 DFQATT, CDR2 SNEGSKA (reference sequence). The V gene end was trimmed by 3 bases and the J gene end by 4 bases; junction bases not matched to a gene: 5. The CDR3 spans 13 residues. The CDR3 DNA reads TGCAGTGCTAGTGACAGGGCGACCTATGGCTACACCTTC. Translation: CSASDRATYGYTF.

The rearrangement uses TRBV20-1 and TRBJ2-7; D may be TRBD2 (5 bases). Trimming cost V 5 bases and J 6 bases, with 20 bases left between them. CDR3 size: 14 residues. The germline gives CDR1 DFQATT, CDR2 SNEGSKA (reference sequence). The CDR3 spells CSADTRVGFGEQYF. In DNA, the CDR3 is TGCAGTGCTGACACTAGAGTGGGGTTTGGCGAGCAGTACTTC.

The chain recombines TRBV10-2 with TRBJ1-5; tentatively, D is TRBD1 (5 bases). Trimming took 3 bases from V and 3 from J, leaving 15 bases between them. The germline gives CDR1 WSHSY, CDR2 SAAADI. This CDR3 has 16 residues. For the CDR3, the DNA is TGCGCCAGCAGTGACCCGGGGGTCGCCAACAATCAGCCCCAGCATTTT. Its translation is CASSDPGVANNQPQHF.

The chain joins TRBV7-3 to TRBJ2-7, with 8 bases aligning to TRBD2. Germline CDR1 SGHTA, CDR2 FQGTGA. This CDR3 is built from 14 residues. V lost 2 bases and J lost 6; bases outside the gene matches: 6. The CDR3 DNA follows: TGTGCCAGCAGCTTAGACGGGAGGGTGGGCGAGCAGTACTTC. Encoded protein: CASSLDGRVGEQYF.

The chain combines TRBV27 with TRBJ2-3; a weak D match, TRBD2 (6 bases). V was cut by 2 bases and J by 6 bases, with 18 bases left in between. The CDR3 is 16 amino acids. Per the germline V gene, CDR1 is MNHEY and CDR2 is SMNVEV (reference sequence). The CDR3 DNA is TGTGCCAGCAGTTTAGGTCGGGTGGCGGGGATGGATACGCAGTATTTT. Amino acids: CASSLGRVAGMDTQYF.

Worth noting for this clonotype: A junction end diverges from the germline sequence, so it may reflect a read error. CDR3 protein: CAGSRTGTRETQYF. DNA for the CDR3: TGTGCCGGCAGCCGGACAGGGACGAGAGAGACCCAGTACTTC. The chain combines TRBV7-2 with TRBJ2-5, with TRBD1 identical over 8 bases. This CDR3 region has 14 residues. Germline V lookup: CDR1 SGHTA, CDR2 FQGNSA.

This clonotype was detected a few times. This sequence joins TRBV9 and TRBJ2-3; D possibly matches TRBD1 or TRBD2 (5 bases each). CDR3 length: 14 residues. CDR1 and CDR2 from the germline V gene are SGDLS and YYNGEE. Deletions cut 3 bases from V and 4 bases from J, with 12 bases between. In DNA, the CDR3 is TGTGCCAGCAGCGCCGGACTGGGGGCAGATACGCAGTATTTT. Translated: CASSAGLGADTQYF.

By proportion, this clonotype is medium-sized (0.01 to 0.1%). The rearrangement joins TRBV9 to TRBJ1-2; D remains ambiguous. CDR3 length equals 13 residues. Germline V CDR1 and CDR2: SGDLS, YYNGEE. Trimming removed 4 bases at V and 5 bases at J, with 12 bases between. The CDR3 DNA reads TGTGCCAGCAGCCCGACGCACTTATATGGCTACACCTTC. It specifies CASSPTHLYGYTF.

About this clonotype itself: Possible read error: a much larger clone is one base away. V usage is TRBV5-1 and J usage is TRBJ2-7; 10 bases fit TRBD2. V shed 3 bases, J shed 3 bases, and the junction held 3 bases outside the gene matches. The CDR3 is 14 residues long. Germline V gene sequence: CDR1 SGHRS, CDR2 YFSETQ. This CDR3 is CASSSRTSGYEQYF. The CDR3 nucleotides are TGCGCCAGCAGCTCACGGACTAGCGGCTACGAGCAGTACTTC.

The V gene is TRBV4-1, the J gene TRBJ2-1; either TRBD1 or TRBD2 may fit D (6 bases each). Trimming stripped 1 base from V and 3 bases from J, with 10 bases between. This CDR3 region has 15 residues. Germline V gene data show CDR1 as MGHRA and CDR2 as YSYEKL. The CDR3 here is CASSQAGAYYNEQFF. CDR3 sequence (DNA): TGCGCCAGCAGCCAAGCGGGGGCCTACTACAATGAGCAGTTCTTC.

This clonotype was detected only a few times. The J gene is TRBJ2-2, the V gene TRBV5-4; either TRBD1 or TRBD2 may fit D (5 bases each). V was shortened by 5 bases and J by 5 bases, with 13 bases between the two germline ends. The CDR3 is 14 amino acids. The germline V gene has CDR1 SGHNT and CDR2 YYREEE (reference sequence). The CDR3 DNA follows: TGTGCCAGCAGGGGGCAGGGAGCGACCGGGGAGCTGTTTTTT. This codes for CASRGQGATGELFF.

V usage is TRBV7-2 and J usage is TRBJ2-5; tentative D call: TRBD1 (6 bases). CDR1 is SGHTA, CDR2 FQGNSA, per germline. The CDR3 consists of 13 residues. V shed 4 bases and J shed 4 bases, with 10 bases lying between them. The CDR3 DNA follows: TGTGCCAGCAGCTCCGACAGGACAGAGACCCAGTACTTC. It specifies CASSSDRTETQYF.

This sequence joins TRBV6-5 and TRBJ1-2; TRBD1 might be the D (5 bases). The germline V and J ends were trimmed by 6 bases and 8 bases, with 13 bases remaining between them. Germline assignment: CDR1 MNHEY and CDR2 SVGAGI. The CDR3 contains 12 residues. Written as DNA, the CDR3 is TGTGCCAGCAGCCCTGGACAAGGGGGCTACACCTTC. Residues: CASSPGQGGYTF.

Concerning this clonotype: A much larger clonotype is one base distant, so this may be a read error. DNA for the CDR3: TGTGCCAGCAGCTCTCCACCGGGACAGCCTAACTATGGCTACACCTTC. Amino acids: CASSSPPGQPNYGYTF. The genes are TRBV7-2 and TRBJ1-2; 7 positions agree with TRBD1. CDR1 is SGHTA and CDR2 is FQGNSA in the germline V gene. This CDR3 has 16 residues. After removal of 4 bases from V and 0 bases from J, the junction contained 8 bases not matched to a gene.

Only a few counts were recorded for this clonotype. This chain connects TRBV20-1 to TRBJ2-3; 8 nucleotides match TRBD1. Germline values: CDR1 DFQATT, CDR2 SNEGSKA (reference sequence). The CDR3 extends over 14 amino acids. V gave up 6 bases and J gave up 4 bases; unmatched junction bases: 9. The CDR3 region is CSARLTGESDTQYF. CDR3 nucleotide sequence: TGCAGTGCGAGACTGACAGGGGAATCAGATACGCAGTATTTT.

The rearrangement links TRBV10-2 to TRBJ2-7; TRBD1 aligns across 8 bases. The CDR3 is 18 amino acids. V shed 5 bases, J shed 4 bases, and the junction held 19 bases outside the gene matches. Germline V lookup: CDR1 WSHSY, CDR2 SAAADI. CDR3: CASSRRQGIDLRTYEQYF. CDR3 nucleotides: TGCGCCAGCAGTCGAAGACAGGGGATAGATTTGAGAACTTACGAGCAGTACTTC.

The rearrangement uses TRBV9 and TRBJ2-7, with 11 bases aligning to TRBD2. This CDR3 contains 16 residues. Germline lookup yields CDR1 SGDLS and CDR2 YYNGEE. V lost 4 bases and J lost 2; bases outside the gene matches: 8. CDR3 in amino acids: CASSYRLAGTTYEQYF. CDR3 DNA: TGTGCCAGCAGCTACCGACTAGCGGGGACCACCTACGAGCAGTACTTC.

The CDR3 DNA sequence: TGTGCCAGCAGTTACGACAGTGCCTACGAGCAGTACTTC. Its protein product is CASSYDSAYEQYF. This sequence joins TRBV6-6 and TRBJ2-7, with D possibly matching TRBD1 (5 bases). The germline gives CDR1 MNHNY, CDR2 SVGAGI (reference sequence). The CDR3 is 13 residues long. V dropped 2 bases and J dropped 2 bases, with 7 bases sitting between them.

Concerning this clonotype: With a much larger clone just one base away, this may be a read error. V is TRBV9 and J is TRBJ2-3; no clear D gene. The CDR3 runs to 13 residues. V was cut by 5 bases and J by 1 base, with 8 bases left in between. CDR1 is SGDLS and CDR2 is YYNGEE in the germline V gene. This CDR3 reads CASSVLGTDTQYF. CDR3 nucleotides: TGTGCCAGCAGTGTCTTAGGCACAGATACGCAGTATTTT. The full variable domain, its missing parts supplied by reference TRBV9 and TRBJ2-3, is DSGVTQTPKHLITATGQRVTLRCSPRSGDLSVYWYQQSLDQGLQFLIQYYNGEERAKGNILERFSAQQFPDLHSELNLSSLELGDSALYFCASSVLGTDTQYFGPGTRLTVL.

This chain connects TRBV7-3 to TRBJ2-2; D is ambiguous. This CDR3 has 14 amino acids. With 3 bases removed from V and 7 bases from J, the gap between germline ends came to 12 bases. Germline V gene data show CDR1 as SGHTA and CDR2 as FQGTGA. CDR3 sequence reads: CASSLGRSNGELFF. The CDR3 bases are TGTGCCAGCAGCTTGGGCAGATCTAACGGGGAGCTGTTTTTT.

In the case of this clonotype: At one end the junction does not follow the germline gene, possibly because of a read error. The chain uses TRBV20-1 and TRBJ2-7, with D perhaps being TRBD1 or TRBD2 (6 bases each). Germline V gene lookup returns CDR1 DFQATT and CDR2 SNEGSKA (reference sequence). CDR3 length equals 16 residues. The DNA for the CDR3 is TGCAGTGCTGGAGATTCTTACCGGGGGCTGGAGGGCGAGCAGTACTTC. It is translated as CSAGDSYRGLEGEQYF.

J is TRBJ2-1 and V is TRBV7-3, with D possibly matching TRBD1 (6 bases). The CDR3 has 15 amino acids. V gave up 2 bases and J gave up 4 bases, with 12 bases separating them. From germline, CDR1 is SGHTA and CDR2 FQGTGA. Here the CDR3 DNA reads TGTGCCAGCAGCTTACAGGGGACGCGGTACAATGAGCAGTTCTTC. Translated: CASSLQGTRYNEQFF.

The chain links TRBV7-9 to TRBJ2-5; 7 bases are shared with TRBD1. The CDR3 runs 15 residues. J was trimmed by 7 bases and V by 6 bases; bases with no gene match: 14. CDR1 SEHNR and CDR2 FQNEAQ come from the germline V gene (reference sequence). The CDR3: CASRGGNVPTGTQYF. The CDR3 DNA is TGTGCCAGCAGAGGGGGCAACGTACCAACGGGGACCCAGTACTTC.

This clonotype was counted ten times or more. This sequence joins TRBV20-1 and TRBJ1-6; 7 nucleotides match TRBD1. This CDR3 region has 13 residues. Trimming took 5 bases from V and 4 from J; bases not matched to a gene: 2. Germline V gives CDR1 DFQATT, CDR2 SNEGSKA (reference sequence). The CDR3 coding sequence is TGCAGTGCTCAGGGGGGGTATAATTCACCCCTCCACTTT. It encodes CSAQGGYNSPLHF.

This chain joins TRBV7-2 and TRBJ1-3; D is unclear. The CDR3 length is 16 residues. Per the germline V gene, CDR1 is SGHTA and CDR2 is FQGNSA. V was cut by 3 bases and J by 0 bases, with 12 bases left in between. CDR3 DNA: TGTGCCAGCAGCTTCACCAGTTTCAGCTCTGGAAACACCATATATTTT. Translation: CASSFTSFSSGNTIYF.

This rearrangement joins TRBV13 to TRBJ2-5, with 8 bases matching TRBD1. V shed 5 bases, J shed 0 bases, and the junction held 8 bases outside the gene matches. The CDR3 is 16 amino acids. CDR1 is PRHDT, CDR2 FYEKMQ, per germline (reference sequence). The CDR3 DNA is TGTGCCAGCAGCCCACCCGGGACAGGATACCAAGAGACCCAGTACTTC. Translating gives CASSPPGTGYQETQYF.